This TCR beta chain derives from a study of control samples from healthy donors and cancer patients. After removal of 4 bases from V and 5 bases from J, the junction contained 6 bases not matched to a gene. CDR1 and CDR2 (germline): SSHAT, FNYEAQ (reference sequence). The CDR3 length is 16 residues. The protocol was immunoSEQ multiplex PCR, while the TCRdb copy is restricted to in-frame clones and leaves out a portion. The table shows around 100,000 clones, with 85% to 90% occurring only once. The sequencing sample was made of blood. This rearrangement joins TRBV7-7 to TRBJ2-5; 14 nucleotides agree with TRBD2. The receptor was derived from a young man in good health. In DNA form, the CDR3 reads TGTGCCAGCAGCTGGGGGACTAGCGGGAGTGCGGAGACCCAGTACTTC. Translating gives CASSWGTSGSAETQYF.